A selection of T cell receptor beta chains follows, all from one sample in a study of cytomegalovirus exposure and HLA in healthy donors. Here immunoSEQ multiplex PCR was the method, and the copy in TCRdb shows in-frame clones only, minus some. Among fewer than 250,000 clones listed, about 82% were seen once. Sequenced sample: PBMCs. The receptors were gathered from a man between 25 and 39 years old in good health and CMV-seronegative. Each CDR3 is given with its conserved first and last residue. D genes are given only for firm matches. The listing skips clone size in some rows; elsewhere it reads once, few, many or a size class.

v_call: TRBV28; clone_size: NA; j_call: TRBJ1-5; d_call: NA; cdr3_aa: CASLTGNQPQHF; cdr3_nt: TGTGCCAGCCTGACAGGCAATCAGCCCCAGCATTTT
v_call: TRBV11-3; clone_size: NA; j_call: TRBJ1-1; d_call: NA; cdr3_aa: CASSQTPGTEAFF; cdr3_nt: TGTGCCAGCAGCCAAACCCCGGGTACTGAAGCTTTCTTT
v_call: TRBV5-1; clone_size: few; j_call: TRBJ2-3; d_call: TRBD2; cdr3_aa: CASSLERGATTDTQYF; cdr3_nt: TGCGCCAGCAGCTTGGAGCGGGGGGCCACCACAGATACGCAGTATTTT
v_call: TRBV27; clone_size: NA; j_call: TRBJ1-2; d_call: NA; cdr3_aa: CASSPRGTNYGYTF; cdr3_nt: TGTGCCAGCAGCCCCCGGGGGACTAACTATGGCTACACCTTC
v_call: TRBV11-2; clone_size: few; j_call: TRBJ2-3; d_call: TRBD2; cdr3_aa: CASSLELAGGTDTQYF; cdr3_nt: TGTGCCAGCAGCTTAGAATTAGCGGGGGGCACAGATACGCAGTATTTT
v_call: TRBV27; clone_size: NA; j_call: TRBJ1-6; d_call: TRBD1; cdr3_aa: CASARTGDRNSPLHF; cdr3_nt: TGTGCCAGCGCCAGGACAGGGGATCGGAATTCACCCCTCCACTTT
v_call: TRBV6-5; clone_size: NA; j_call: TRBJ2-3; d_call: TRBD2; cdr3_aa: CASSRSSGGADTQYF; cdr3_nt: TGTGCCAGCAGTCGTTCTAGCGGGGGAGCAGATACGCAGTATTTT
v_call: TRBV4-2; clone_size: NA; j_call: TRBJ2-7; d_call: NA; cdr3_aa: CASSQDLVQYF; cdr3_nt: TGTGCCAGCAGCCAAGATCTAGTGCAGTACTTC
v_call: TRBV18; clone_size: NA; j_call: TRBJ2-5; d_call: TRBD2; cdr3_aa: CASSPPGLAGGQETQYF; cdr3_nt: TGTGCCAGCTCACCACCGGGACTAGCGGGGGGGCAAGAGACCCAGTACTTC
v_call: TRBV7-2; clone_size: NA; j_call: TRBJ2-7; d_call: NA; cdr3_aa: CASSSQIYEQYF; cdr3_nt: TGTGCCAGCAGTTCACAGATATACGAGCAGTACTTC
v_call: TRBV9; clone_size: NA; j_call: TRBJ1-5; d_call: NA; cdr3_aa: CASSVDSSNQPQHF; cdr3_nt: TGTGCCAGCAGCGTAGACAGTAGCAATCAGCCCCAGCATTTT
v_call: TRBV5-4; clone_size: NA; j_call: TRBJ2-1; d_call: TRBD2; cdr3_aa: CATKPGAGGVNEQFF; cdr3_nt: TGTGCCACTAAACCAGGGGCGGGGGGGGTGAATGAGCAGTTCTTC
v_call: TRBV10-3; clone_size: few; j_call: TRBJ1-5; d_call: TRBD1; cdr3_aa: CAISGRDRVGNNQPQHF; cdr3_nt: TGTGCCATCAGTGGCCGGGACAGGGTAGGGAACAATCAGCCCCAGCATTTT
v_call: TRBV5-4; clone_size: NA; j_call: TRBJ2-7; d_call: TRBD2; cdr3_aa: CASSSTSGGWYEQYF; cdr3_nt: TGTGCCAGCAGCTCGACTAGCGGGGGGTGGTACGAGCAGTACTTC
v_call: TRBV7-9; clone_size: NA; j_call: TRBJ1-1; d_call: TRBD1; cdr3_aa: CASSSYPGQPNMNTEAFF; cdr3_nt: TGTGCCAGCTCCTCTTACCCGGGACAGCCGAACATGAACACTGAAGCTTTCTTT
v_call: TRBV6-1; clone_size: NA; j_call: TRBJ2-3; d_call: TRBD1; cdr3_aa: CASSPDRAGTDTQYF; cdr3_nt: TGTGCCAGCAGCCCGGACAGGGCAGGCACAGATACGCAGTATTTT
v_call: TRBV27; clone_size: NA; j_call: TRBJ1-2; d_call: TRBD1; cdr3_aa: CASSLSRTGKYGYTF; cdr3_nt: TGTGCCAGCAGTTTATCTAGGACAGGGAAGTATGGCTACACCTTC
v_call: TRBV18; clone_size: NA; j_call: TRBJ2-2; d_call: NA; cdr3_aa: CASSGVAPNTGELFF; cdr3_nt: TGTGCCAGCTCGGGAGTGGCTCCTAACACCGGGGAGCTGTTTTTT
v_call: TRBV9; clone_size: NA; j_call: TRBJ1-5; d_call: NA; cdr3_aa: CASSRSPDQPQHF; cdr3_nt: TGTGCCAGCAGCCGTAGCCCGGATCAGCCCCAGCATTTT
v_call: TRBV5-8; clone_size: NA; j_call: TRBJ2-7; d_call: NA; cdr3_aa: CASSLAGTGTSEQYF; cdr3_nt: TGTGCCAGCAGCTTGGCCGGGACAGGGACTAGCGAGCAGTACTTC
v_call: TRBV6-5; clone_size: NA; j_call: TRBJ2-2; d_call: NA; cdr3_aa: CASRLSNTGELFF; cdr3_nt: TGTGCCAGCAGATTGAGCAACACCGGGGAGCTGTTTTTT
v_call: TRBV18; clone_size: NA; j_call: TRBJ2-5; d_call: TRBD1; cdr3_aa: CASSPGTGEETQYF; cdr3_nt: TGTGCCAGCTCACCTGGGACAGGGGAAGAGACCCAGTACTTC
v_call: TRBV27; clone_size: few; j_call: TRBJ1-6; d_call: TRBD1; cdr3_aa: CASSRSDRGYNSPLHF; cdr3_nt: TGTGCCAGCAGTCGCTCCGACAGGGGATATAATTCACCCCTCCACTTT
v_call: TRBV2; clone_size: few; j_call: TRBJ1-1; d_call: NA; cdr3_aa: CASSVQGTMNTEAFF; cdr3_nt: TGTGCCAGCAGTGTACAGGGAACTATGAACACTGAAGCTTTCTTT
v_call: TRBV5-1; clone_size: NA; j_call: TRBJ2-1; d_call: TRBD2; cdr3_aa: CASSLVLAGLSSYNEQFF; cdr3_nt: TGCGCCAGCAGCTTGGTTCTAGCGGGGCTAAGCTCCTACAATGAGCAGTTCTTC
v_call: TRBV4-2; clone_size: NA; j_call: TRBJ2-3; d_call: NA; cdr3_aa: CASSQDPRGGTDTQYF; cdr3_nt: TGTGCCAGCAGCCAAGATCCCAGGGGGGGCACAGATACGCAGTATTTT
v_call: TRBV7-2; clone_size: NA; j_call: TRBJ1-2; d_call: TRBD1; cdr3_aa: CASSRTGQGNYGYTF; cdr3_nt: TGTGCCAGCAGCCGTACCGGACAGGGAAACTATGGCTACACCTTC
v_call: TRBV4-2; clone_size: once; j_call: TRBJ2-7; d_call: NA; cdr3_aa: CASSPRGGGDTYEQYF; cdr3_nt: TGTGCCAGCAGCCCGAGAGGAGGCGGGGATACCTACGAGCAGTACTTC
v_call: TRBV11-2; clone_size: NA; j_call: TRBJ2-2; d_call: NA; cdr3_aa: CASSPTGTGELFF; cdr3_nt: TGTGCCAGCAGCCCTACGGGTACTGGGGAGCTGTTTTTT
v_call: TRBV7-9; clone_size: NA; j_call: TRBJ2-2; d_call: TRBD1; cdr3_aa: CASSSTGGAVTGELFF; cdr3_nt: TGTGCCAGCAGCTCGACAGGGGGCGCCGTAACCGGGGAGCTGTTTTTT
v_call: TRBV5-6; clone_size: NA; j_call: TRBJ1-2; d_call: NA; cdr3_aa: CASSRQGNYGYTF; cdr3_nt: TGTGCCAGCAGCCGGCAGGGGAACTATGGCTACACCTTC
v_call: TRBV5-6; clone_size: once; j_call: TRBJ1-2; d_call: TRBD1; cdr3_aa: CASSLVDRAYGYTF; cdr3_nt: TGTGCCAGCAGCTTGGTCGACAGGGCCTATGGCTACACCTTC
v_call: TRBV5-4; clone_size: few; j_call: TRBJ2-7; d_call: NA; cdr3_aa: CASRGALSYEQYF; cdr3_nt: TGTGCCAGCAGGGGGGCCCTCTCCTACGAGCAGTACTTC
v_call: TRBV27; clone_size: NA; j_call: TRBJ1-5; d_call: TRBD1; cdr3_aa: CASSPTGSIQPQHF; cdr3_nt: TGTGCCAGCAGTCCGACAGGGTCTATTCAGCCCCAGCATTTT
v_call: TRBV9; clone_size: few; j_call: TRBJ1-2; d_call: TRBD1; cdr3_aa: CASSGETGVYGYTF; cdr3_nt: TGTGCCAGCAGCGGAGAAACAGGGGTCTATGGCTACACCTTC
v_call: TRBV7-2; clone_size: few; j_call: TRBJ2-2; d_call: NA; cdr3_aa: CASSTDRGELFF; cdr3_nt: TGTGCCAGCAGCACAGACAGGGGGGAGCTGTTTTTT
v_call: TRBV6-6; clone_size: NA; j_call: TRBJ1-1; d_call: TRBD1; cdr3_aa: CASSYSGTGGRAFF; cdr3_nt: TGTGCCAGCAGTTACTCTGGGACAGGGGGCCGAGCTTTCTTT
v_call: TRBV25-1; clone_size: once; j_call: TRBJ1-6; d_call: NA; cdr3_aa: CASSELLGSTGHSPLHF; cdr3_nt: TGTGCCAGCAGTGAACTACTAGGATCAACCGGGCATTCACCCCTCCACTTT
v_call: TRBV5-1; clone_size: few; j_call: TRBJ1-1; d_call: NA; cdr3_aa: CASSPYRVGTEAFF; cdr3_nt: TGCGCCAGCAGCCCGTACAGGGTGGGAACTGAAGCTTTCTTT
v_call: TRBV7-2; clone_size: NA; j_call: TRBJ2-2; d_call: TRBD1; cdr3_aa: CASSLRDRRTTANTGELFF; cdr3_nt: TGTGCCAGCAGCTTGAGGGACAGGAGGACTACCGCGAACACCGGGGAGCTGTTTTTT
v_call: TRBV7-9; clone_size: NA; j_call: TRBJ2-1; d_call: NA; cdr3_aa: CASSSGPQFF; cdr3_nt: TGTGCCAGCAGCTCGGGTCCGCAGTTCTTC
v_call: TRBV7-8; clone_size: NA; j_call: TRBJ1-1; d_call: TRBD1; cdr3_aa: CASSRERWSGGGTEAFF; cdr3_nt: TGTGCCAGCAGCCGAGAGAGGTGGTCAGGGGGCGGGACTGAAGCTTTCTTT
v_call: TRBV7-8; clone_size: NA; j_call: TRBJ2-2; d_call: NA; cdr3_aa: CASRRAITGELFF; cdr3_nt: TGTGCCAGCAGGAGGGCCATAACCGGGGAGCTGTTTTTT
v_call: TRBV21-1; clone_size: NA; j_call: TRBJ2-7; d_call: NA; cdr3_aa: CASIDSEQYF; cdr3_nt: TGTGCCAGCATCGACTCCGAGCAGTACTTC
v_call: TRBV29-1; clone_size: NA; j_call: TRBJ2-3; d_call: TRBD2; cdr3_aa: CSIPLAGVTDTQYF; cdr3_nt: TGCAGCATCCCACTAGCGGGGGTTACAGATACGCAGTATTTT